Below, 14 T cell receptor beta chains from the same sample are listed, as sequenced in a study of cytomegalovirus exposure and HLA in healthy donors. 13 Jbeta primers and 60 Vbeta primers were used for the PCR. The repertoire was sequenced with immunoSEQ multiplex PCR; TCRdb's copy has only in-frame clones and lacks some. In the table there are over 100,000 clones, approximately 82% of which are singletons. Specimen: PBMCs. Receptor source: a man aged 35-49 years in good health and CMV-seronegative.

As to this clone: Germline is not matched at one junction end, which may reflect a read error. The CDR3 DNA reads TGTGCTAGCACAGTGGAGGGACAGGCGCGACGACCCCTCCACTTT. Translation gives CASTVEGQARRPLHF. The chain has TRBV7-7 and TRBJ1-6; 8 bases align to TRBD1. In germline, CDR1 is SSHAT, CDR2 FNYEAQ (reference sequence). CDR3 length: 15 residues.

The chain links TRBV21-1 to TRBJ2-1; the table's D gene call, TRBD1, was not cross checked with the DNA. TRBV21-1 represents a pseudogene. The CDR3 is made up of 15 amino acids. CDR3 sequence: CASSKTGPSGNEQFF. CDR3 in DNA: TGTGCCAGCAGCAAAACTGGACCGTCAGGGAATGAGCAGTTCTTC.

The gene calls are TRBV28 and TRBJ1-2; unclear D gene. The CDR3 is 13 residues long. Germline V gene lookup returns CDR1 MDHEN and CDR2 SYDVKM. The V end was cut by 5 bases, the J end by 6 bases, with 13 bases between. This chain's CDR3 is CASSEAGRDGYTF. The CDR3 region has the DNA TGTGCCAGCAGTGAAGCTGGGCGTGATGGCTACACCTTC.

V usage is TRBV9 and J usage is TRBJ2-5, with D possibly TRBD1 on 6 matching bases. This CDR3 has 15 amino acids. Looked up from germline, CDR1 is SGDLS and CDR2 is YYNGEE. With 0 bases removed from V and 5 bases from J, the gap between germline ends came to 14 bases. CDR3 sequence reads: CASSVGSDRRETQYF. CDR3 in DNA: TGTGCCAGCAGCGTAGGGTCGGACAGACGGGAGACCCAGTACTTC.

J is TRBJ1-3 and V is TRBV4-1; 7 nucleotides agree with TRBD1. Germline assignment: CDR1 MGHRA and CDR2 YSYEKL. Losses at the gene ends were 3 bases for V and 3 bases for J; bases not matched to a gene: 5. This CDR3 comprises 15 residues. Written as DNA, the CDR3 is TGCGCCAGCAGCCAGCAGGGGGTCGGTGGAAACACCATATATTTT. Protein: CASSQQGVGGNTIYF.

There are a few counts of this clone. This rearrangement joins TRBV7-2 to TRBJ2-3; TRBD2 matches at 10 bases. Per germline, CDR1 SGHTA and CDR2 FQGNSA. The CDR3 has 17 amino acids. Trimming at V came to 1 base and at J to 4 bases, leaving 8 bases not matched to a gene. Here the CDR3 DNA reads TGTGCCAGCAGCTTAGGCGGCAGCGGGGGGGCCGCAGATACGCAGTATTTT. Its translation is CASSLGGSGGAADTQYF.

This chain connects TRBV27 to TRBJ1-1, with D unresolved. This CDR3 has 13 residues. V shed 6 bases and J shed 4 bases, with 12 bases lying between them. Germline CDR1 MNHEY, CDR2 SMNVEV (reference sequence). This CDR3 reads CASRLFRSTEAFF. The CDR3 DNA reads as TGTGCCAGCAGACTTTTTCGGAGCACTGAAGCTTTCTTT.

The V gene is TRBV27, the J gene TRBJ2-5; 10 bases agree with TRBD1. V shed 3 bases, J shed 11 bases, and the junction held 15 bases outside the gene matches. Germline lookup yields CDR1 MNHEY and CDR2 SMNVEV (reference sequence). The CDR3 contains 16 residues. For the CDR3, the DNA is TGTGCCAGCAGTTTCTATGGGCCGGGACAGGGGAGAGAGCAGTACTTC. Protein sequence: CASSFYGPGQGREQYF.

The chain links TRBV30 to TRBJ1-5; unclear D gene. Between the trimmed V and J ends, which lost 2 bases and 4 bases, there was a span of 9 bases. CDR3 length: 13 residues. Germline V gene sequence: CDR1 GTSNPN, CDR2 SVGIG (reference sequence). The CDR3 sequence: CAWSFSGNQPQHF. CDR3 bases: TGTGCCTGGAGTTTCAGTGGTAATCAGCCCCAGCATTTT.

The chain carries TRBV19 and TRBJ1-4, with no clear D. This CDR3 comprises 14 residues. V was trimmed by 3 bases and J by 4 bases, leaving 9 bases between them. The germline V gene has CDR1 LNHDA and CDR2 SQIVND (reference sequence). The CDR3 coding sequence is TGTGCCAGTAGTATTCGGAGTAGTAATGAAAAACTGTTTTTT. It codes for CASSIRSSNEKLFF.

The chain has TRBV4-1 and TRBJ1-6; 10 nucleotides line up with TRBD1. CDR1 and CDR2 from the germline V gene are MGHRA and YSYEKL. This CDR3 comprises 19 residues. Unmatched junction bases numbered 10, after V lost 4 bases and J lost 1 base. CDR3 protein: CASSPGQGTLGSYNSPLHF. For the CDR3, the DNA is TGCGCCAGCAGCCCGGGACAGGGGACCCTCGGATCCTATAATTCACCCCTCCACTTT.

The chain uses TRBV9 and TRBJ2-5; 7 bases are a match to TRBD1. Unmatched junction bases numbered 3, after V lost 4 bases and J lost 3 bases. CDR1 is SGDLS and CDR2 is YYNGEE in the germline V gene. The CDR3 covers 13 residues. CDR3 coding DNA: TGTGCCAGCAGCCGTACAGGGGAAGAGACCCAGTACTTC. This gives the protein CASSRTGEETQYF.

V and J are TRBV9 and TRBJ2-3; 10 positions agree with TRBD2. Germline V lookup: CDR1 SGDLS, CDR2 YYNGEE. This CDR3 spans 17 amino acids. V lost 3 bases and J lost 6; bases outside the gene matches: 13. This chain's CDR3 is CASSAFVSGGAKDTQYF. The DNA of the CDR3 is TGTGCCAGCAGCGCCTTTGTAAGCGGGGGGGCCAAGGATACGCAGTATTTT.

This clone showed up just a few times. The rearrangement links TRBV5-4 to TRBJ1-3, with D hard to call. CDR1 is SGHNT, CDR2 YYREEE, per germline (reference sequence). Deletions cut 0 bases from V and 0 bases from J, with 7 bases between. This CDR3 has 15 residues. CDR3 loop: CASSLGGDSGNTIYF. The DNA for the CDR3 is TGTGCCAGCAGCTTGGGGGGAGACTCTGGAAACACCATATATTTT.